Listed here is a single TCR beta chain. This sample was taken from a study of blood T cell repertoires in COVID-19. Whole-study context: The United States, Italy and Spain provided the acute and convalescent COVID-19 samples.

In the original analysis: Researchers report that nucleated cell counts were estimated from reference gene primer amplification. The assay was immunoSEQ multiplex PCR, and TCRdb's table has in-frame clones only and misses some. V, J and clone size are taken as reported in that table, and D and trimming were inferred from the DNA itself. Seen here are some 400,000 clones, approximately 87% observed once, and the top ten hold roughly a tenth. Germline V gives CDR1 SGHRS, CDR2 YFSETQ. This CDR3 is 15 amino acids long. V shed 4 bases and J shed 9 bases, with 17 bases lying between them. The sample was peripheral blood. The sequence was obtained from a woman aged 30 to 39 with COVID-19, enrolled during active disease. The J gene is TRBJ1-6, the V gene TRBV5-1; TRBD1 is a possible D gene (6 bases). CDR3 amino acids: CASSTDSTLGSPLHF. The CDR3 nucleotides are TGCGCCAGCAGCACGGACAGTACCCTCGGTTCACCCCTCCACTTT. Combining the CDR3 with reference TRBV5-1 and TRBJ1-6 gives the whole variable domain KAGVTQTPRYLIKTRGQQVTLSCSPISGHRSVSWYQQTPGQGLQFLFEYFSETQRNKGNFPGRFSGRQFSNSRSEMNVSTLELGDSALYLCASSTDSTLGSPLHFGNGTRLTVT.